These T cell receptor beta chains were read from a single sample in a study of cytomegalovirus exposure and HLA in healthy donors. Method: immunoSEQ multiplex PCR; TCRdb's copy keeps in-frame clones and lacks some. The sample has about 120,000 clones, just over 15% seen once. The specimen was PBMCs. The receptors shown here come from a woman aged 18-29 years in good health and CMV-seronegative. The CDR3 runs from the conserved cysteine through the conserved F or W. A D gene is named only where the DNA matches it firmly. A row's size may be missing; if present it is once, few, many or a size class.

d_gene,v_gene,abundance,j_gene,CDR3aa,CDR3nt
-,TRBV6-1,-,TRBJ1-2,CASSDAGQYYGYTF,TGTGCCAGCAGTGATGCGGGGCAATACTATGGCTACACCTTC
-,TRBV28,-,TRBJ1-6,CASSLLTENYNSPLHF,TGTGCCAGCAGTTTATTGACAGAAAACTATAATTCACCCCTCCACTTT
TRBD2,TRBV7-3,few,TRBJ2-3,CASRISGGTDTQYF,TGTGCCAGCAGGATCAGCGGGGGCACAGATACGCAGTATTTT
-,TRBV5-6,-,TRBJ2-5,CASSNLGSYRGGETQYF,TGTGCCAGCAGCAATTTGGGTTCCTACCGGGGTGGAGAGACCCAGTACTTC
TRBD1,TRBV6-5,-,TRBJ1-5,CASSRDRGSDQPQHF,TGTGCCAGCAGTCGGGACAGGGGGTCTGATCAGCCCCAGCATTTT
-,TRBV9,few,TRBJ2-5,CASSVGGRDSQETQYF,TGTGCCAGCAGCGTGGGGGGACGGGACAGCCAAGAGACCCAGTACTTC
-,TRBV27,few,TRBJ2-2,CASSTYGELFF,TGTGCCAGCAGTACTTACGGGGAGCTGTTTTTT
TRBD2,TRBV6-4,few,TRBJ2-1,CASSASGSGYNEQFF,TGTGCCAGCAGTGCGAGCGGGAGTGGTTACAATGAGCAGTTCTTC
TRBD2,TRBV5-1,-,TRBJ2-5,CASSQGTSSETQYF,TGCGCCAGCAGCCAAGGGACTAGCTCTGAGACCCAGTACTTC
TRBD2,TRBV7-6,few,TRBJ2-5,CASSSRGGLETQYF,TGTGCCAGCAGCTCCCGGGGGGGGCTGGAGACCCAGTACTTC
-,TRBV19,-,TRBJ2-7,CASSSSQGNEQYF,TGTGCCAGTAGTTCCTCACAGGGCAACGAGCAGTACTTC
TRBD2,TRBV30,few,TRBJ2-7,CACKGTRSGEQYF,TGTGCCTGCAAGGGGACTAGATCGGGCGAGCAGTACTTC
-,TRBV4-2,few,TRBJ1-3,CASSHDSAGAGNTIYF,TGTGCCAGCAGCCATGATTCCGCGGGGGCTGGAAACACCATATATTTT
-,TRBV28,-,TRBJ1-4,CASKPRPTPKLFF,TGTGCCAGCAAACCCCGCCCCACTCCAAAACTGTTTTTT
-,TRBV28,-,TRBJ1-2,CASSSQGNGYTF,TGTGCCAGCAGTTCCCAGGGTAATGGCTACACCTTC
-,TRBV9,-,TRBJ2-1,CASSSRLSSYNEQFF,TGTGCCAGCAGCTCGCGGTTAAGCTCCTACAATGAGCAGTTCTTC